This entry lists 21 T cell receptor beta chains sequenced from one sample in a study of kidney transplant recipient with SARS-CoV-2 infection. TCRdb independently ran MiXCR on the reads; one entry per CDR3 protein. The data contain roughly 230,000 distinct CDR3 sequences, more than 25% of them singletons. The specimen comprised a blood sample, sampled at baseline and between days 110 and 120 from a kidney transplant recipient. Source of these receptors: a male patient aged 25-45 years who had COVID-19 and was a kidney transplant recipient. Some T cells may be transferred from the graft donor.

This clonotype was counted many times. The chain employs TRBV5-6 and TRBJ1-1, with D unclear. The CDR3 runs to 12 residues. The germline V gene encodes CDR1 SGHDT and CDR2 YYEEEE. Trimming took off 1 base at V and 4 bases at J, with 5 bases between the two ends. As DNA, the CDR3 is TGTGCCAGCAGCTTGCGTGGCACTGAAGCTTTCTTT. Protein: CASSLRGTEAFF. Full variable domain (remainder filled in from reference TRBV5-6 and TRBJ1-1): DAGVTQSPTHLIKTRGQQVTLRCSPKSGHDTVSWYQQALGQGPQFIFQYYEEEERQRGNFPDRFSGHQFPNYSSELNVNALLLGDSALYLCASSLRGTEAFFGQGTRLTVV.

This clonotype has at least ten counts. The genes are TRBV12-3 or TRBV12-4 and TRBJ1-2; no clear D gene. The CDR3 totals 17 residues. The V end lost 5 bases, the J end lost 4 bases, and 23 bases lay between the germline ends. CDR3 sequence (DNA): TGTGCCAGCAGTAAGGAGAGCACAGCAGGAAAGACCTATGGCTACACCTTC. Its translation is CASSKESTAGKTYGYTF.

This clonotype was counted ten times or more. V gene TRBV5-1 combines with J gene TRBJ2-3; 12 positions agree with TRBD2. Germline-derived CDR1 and CDR2 are SGHRS and YFSETQ. The CDR3 length is 19 residues. After removal of 4 bases from V and 1 base from J, the junction contained 13 bases not matched to a gene. The chain's CDR3 is CASSVGVPGLAGRTDTQYF. The CDR3 bases are TGCGCCAGCAGCGTGGGTGTTCCGGGACTAGCGGGTCGCACAGATACGCAGTATTTT.

This clonotype was seen ten or more times. V gene TRBV5-4 combines with J gene TRBJ1-5, with TRBD1 as a possible D gene (5 bases). Deletions cut 1 base from V and 7 bases from J, with 9 bases between. The CDR3 runs to 13 residues. Germline V gives CDR1 SGHNT, CDR2 YYREEE (reference sequence). The CDR3 protein is CASSLLGEQPQHF. The CDR3 coding sequence is TGTGCCAGCAGCTTGTTGGGGGAGCAGCCCCAGCATTTT.

This clonotype was detected ten times or more. Here the CDR3 DNA reads TGTGCCAGCAGCTCCGGAACCGGGACTAGCGGGAGCACCGGGGAGCTGTTTTTT. Residues: CASSSGTGTSGSTGELFF. The rearrangement links TRBV11-2 to TRBJ2-2; TRBD2 matches 14 bases. The CDR3 covers 18 residues. CDR1 and CDR2 from the germline V gene are SGHAT and FQNNGV. Trimming at V came to 4 bases and at J to 4 bases, leaving 8 bases not matched to a gene.

A note on this clonotype: This may stem from a read error, because a much larger clone lies one nucleotide away. The V and J genes are TRBV7-8 and TRBJ1-2; D remains ambiguous. Germline CDR1 and CDR2: SGHVS and FQNEAQ. This CDR3 comprises 14 residues. CDR3 amino acids: CANSTALQNYGYTF. DNA for the CDR3: TGTGCCAACAGCACTGCCCTCCAAAACTATGGCTACACCTTC.

The J gene is TRBJ2-3, the V gene TRBV7-3, with D tentatively TRBD2 (5 bases). The CDR3 sequence is 15 residues long. The germline V gene encodes CDR1 SGHTA and CDR2 FQGTGA. Trimming stripped 4 bases from V and 0 bases from J, with 11 bases between. CDR3: CASSYIGLSTDTQYF. CDR3 nucleotides: TGTGCCAGCAGCTACATTGGACTGAGCACAGATACGCAGTATTTT.

There are many counts of this clonotype. This sequence joins TRBV5-1 and TRBJ1-2; 9 positions agree with TRBD1. The CDR3 is 14 amino acids. V was pared by 3 bases and J by 2 bases, with 2 bases of the junction left unmatched. CDR1 is SGHRS, CDR2 YFSETQ, per germline. The CDR3 sequence: CASSWTGANYGYTF. CDR3 nucleotides: TGCGCCAGCAGCTGGACAGGGGCCAACTATGGCTACACCTTC.

This clonotype has a count of ten or more. The chain carries TRBV29-1 and TRBJ2-1; perhaps D is TRBD1 or TRBD2 (5 bases each). There are 16 residues in the CDR3. Trimming took off 0 bases at V and 7 bases at J, with 19 bases between the two ends. The V gene's germline CDR1 is SQVTM and CDR2 ANQGSEA. CDR3: CSVEDRFGGVGNEQFF. CDR3 in DNA: TGCAGCGTTGAAGATAGGTTTGGGGGAGTGGGGAATGAGCAGTTCTTC.

This clonotype appeared many times. The chain has TRBV7-2 and TRBJ2-1; D possibly corresponds to TRBD2 (5 bases). Germline CDR1 SGHTA, CDR2 FQGNSA. CDR3 length equals 15 residues. Trimming stripped 1 base from V and 0 bases from J, with 7 bases between. Here the CDR3 reads CASSLVAHSYNEQFF. CDR3 DNA: TGTGCCAGCAGCTTAGTAGCGCACTCCTACAATGAGCAGTTCTTC.

This clonotype has ten or more counts. V is TRBV27 and J is TRBJ2-2; possibly TRBD1 or TRBD2 for D (5 bases each). Deletions cut 4 bases from V and 1 base from J, with 10 bases between. CDR1 MNHEY and CDR2 SMNVEV come from the germline V gene (reference sequence). This CDR3 region has 15 residues. The CDR3 coding sequence is TGTGCCAGCAGTTCCTCGGGACGGAACACCGGGGAGCTGTTTTTT. It yields the protein CASSSSGRNTGELFF.

The genes are TRBV15 and TRBJ1-3; D perhaps matches TRBD1 (5 bases). The CDR3 covers 15 residues. The V end was cut by 10 bases, the J end by 7 bases, with 23 bases between. The germline V gene has CDR1 LNHNV and CDR2 YYDKDF (reference sequence). The CDR3 loop is CAISRAEHYRNTIYF. The DNA for the CDR3 is TGTGCCATTAGCAGAGCCGAACACTACAGGAACACCATATATTTT.

This clonotype was detected only a few times. The rearrangement links TRBV5-4 to TRBJ1-2; no clear D gene. The CDR3 is made up of 14 amino acids. Trimming cost V 4 bases and J 4 bases, with 14 bases left between them. The germline V gene has CDR1 SGHNT and CDR2 YYREEE (reference sequence). The CDR3 coding sequence is TGTGCCAGCAGCCCACAAACCTCCCCCTATGGCTACACCTTC. This translates into CASSPQTSPYGYTF. Full variable domain (rest looked up from reference TRBV5-4 and TRBJ1-2): ETGVTQSPTHLIKTRGQQVTLRCSSQSGHNTVSWYQQALGQGPQFIFQYYREEENGRGNFPPRFSGLQFPNYSSELNVNALELDDSALYLCASSPQTSPYGYTFGSGTRLTVV.

This clonotype has a handful of counts. A read error may produce the germline difference seen at one junction end. The chain has TRBV25-1 and TRBJ1-2; the D is unclear. This CDR3 spans 17 amino acids. The germline CDR1 and CDR2 sequences are MGHDK and SYGVNS. CDR3 nucleotides: TGTGCCAGCAGTCCTGATCAAGAACTGGGAAAGACCTATGGCTGCACCTTC. This sequence encodes CASSPDQELGKTYGCTF.

Note on this clonotype: A much larger clonotype is one base distant, so this may be a read error. Here the CDR3 omits its conserved ending phenylalanine or tryptophan, so a read error is the likely source. The chain recombines TRBV18 with TRBJ2-7; D gene unclear. The V and J ends lost 3 bases and 2 bases respectively, with 14 bases between them. Germline-derived CDR1 and CDR2 are KGHSH and LQKENI. This CDR3 spans 15 amino acids. CDR3 bases: TGTGCCAGCTCACCGGACGGAGTAAGGGCCTACGAGCAGTACCTC. Its protein product is CASSPDGVRAYEQYL.

About this clonotype: A much larger clonotype is one base distant, so this may be a read error. The chain couples TRBV3-1 to TRBJ2-2, with D tentatively TRBD1 (5 bases). The CDR3 length is 14 residues. Germline CDR1 reads LGHDT; CDR2 reads YNNKEL (reference sequence). CDR3 DNA: TGTACCAGCAGCCAGACAGCCCCACCCGGGGAGCTGTTTTTT. It encodes CTSSQTAPPGELFF.

In the case of this clonotype: Since the CDR3 does not end with the conserved phenylalanine or tryptophan, this likely comes from a read error. The V and J genes are TRBV7-9 and TRBJ1-1; D unclear. The germline V gene has CDR1 SEHNR and CDR2 FQNEAQ (reference sequence). V was clipped by 6 bases and J by 3 bases, with 20 bases between them. The CDR3 totals 16 residues. The CDR3 spells CASRNSYRSGDTEAFL. Here the CDR3 DNA reads TGTGCCAGCAGGAATTCATACCGCTCCGGGGACACTGAAGCTTTCTTG.

This clonotype was counted many times. The CDR3 here is CASSRQRSPLHF. The CDR3, as DNA: TGTGCCAGCAGCAGACAGAGGTCACCCCTCCACTTT. The chain recombines TRBV6-6 with TRBJ1-6, with D possibly matching TRBD1 (5 bases). CDR3 length: 12 residues. V was cut by 6 bases and J by 10 bases, with 10 bases left in between. The germline gives CDR1 MNHNY, CDR2 SVGAGI (reference sequence).

Comment on this clonotype: One end of the junction fails to match germline, which may point to a read error. The J gene is TRBJ1-2, the V gene TRBV30, with D hard to call. CDR1 is GTSNPN and CDR2 is SVGIG in the germline V gene (reference sequence). This CDR3 region has 16 residues. The CDR3 loop is CAWNLMRYRKTYGHTF. Written as DNA, the CDR3 is TGTGCCTGGAACTTAATGCGTTATAGAAAGACCTATGGCCACACCTTT.

This clonotype was recorded at least ten times. The chain links TRBV27 to TRBJ2-4; perhaps TRBD1 as D (7 bases). V lost 3 bases to trimming and J lost 7 bases, with 13 bases between them. This CDR3 contains 14 residues. CDR1 and CDR2 (germline): MNHEY, SMNVEV (reference sequence). The CDR3 region is CASSLEGARNIQYF. In nucleotides, the CDR3 is TGTGCCAGCAGTTTGGAGGGGGCGAGGAACATTCAGTACTTC.

As concerns this clonotype: This may arise from a read error, as a much more abundant clone is one base away. This chain joins TRBV3-1 and TRBJ1-1, with a tentative D call TRBD1 (5 bases). This CDR3 contains 14 residues. Germline values: CDR1 LGHDT, CDR2 YNNKEL (reference sequence). CDR3 nucleotides: TGTGCCAGCGGCCACCAGGGAAGTCGCACTGAAGCTTTCTTT. Translating gives CASGHQGSRTEAFF.